The clone carrying this T cell receptor (beta chain) was detected only a few times. The data stem from a study of blood T cells in healthy people across ages. The amount of total RNA extracted per sample was at least 5 micrograms. Primed by a sample-barcoded 5' primer and a J-beta primer mix, a second PCR proceeded for about 7 to 11 cycles. TCRdb re-called the 5' RACE reads with MiXCR, one entry per CDR3 protein. The sample includes over 750,000 distinct CDR3 sequences, just under 25% of them seen just once. V lost 7 bases to trimming and J lost 5 bases; unmatched junction nucleotides: 7. The germline V gene encodes CDR1 MDHEN and CDR2 SYDVKM. The CDR3 totals 13 residues. These data were also filed under a second study, of T cells of mothers and their children. This second study says: The donors comprised roughly 6 children and their three healthy Caucasian mothers. Sequencing revealed no T cell clones that were persistent and microchimeric.

Sequencing was carried out using blood. The sequence was collected from a boy aged 5 to 17 in good health. This sequence joins TRBV28 and TRBJ2-5; 7 nucleotides agree with TRBD2. CDR3 sequence (DNA): TGTGCCAGCATAACGGGAGGCCAGGAGACCCAGTACTTC. The encoded protein is CASITGGQETQYF.